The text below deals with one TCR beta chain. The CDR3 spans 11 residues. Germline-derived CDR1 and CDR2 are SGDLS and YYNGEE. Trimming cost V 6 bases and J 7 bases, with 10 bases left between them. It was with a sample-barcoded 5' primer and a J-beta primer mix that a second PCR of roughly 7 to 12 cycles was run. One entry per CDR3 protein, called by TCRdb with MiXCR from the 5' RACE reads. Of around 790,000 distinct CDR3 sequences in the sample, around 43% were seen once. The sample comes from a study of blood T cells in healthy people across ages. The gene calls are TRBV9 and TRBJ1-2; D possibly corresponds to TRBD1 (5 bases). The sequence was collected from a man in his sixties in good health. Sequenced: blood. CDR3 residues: CASTRVGGYTF. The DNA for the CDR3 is TGTGCCAGCACCAGGGTCGGTGGCTACACCTTC.